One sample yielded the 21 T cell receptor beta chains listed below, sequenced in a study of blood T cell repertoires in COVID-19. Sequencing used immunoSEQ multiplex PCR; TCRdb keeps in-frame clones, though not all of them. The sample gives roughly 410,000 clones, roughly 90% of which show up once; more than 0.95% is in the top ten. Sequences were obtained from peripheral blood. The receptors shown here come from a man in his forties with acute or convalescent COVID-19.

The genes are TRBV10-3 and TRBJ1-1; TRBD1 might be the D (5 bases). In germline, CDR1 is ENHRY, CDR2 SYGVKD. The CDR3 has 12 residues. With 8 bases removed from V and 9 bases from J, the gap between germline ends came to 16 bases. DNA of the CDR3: TGTGCCATCGGGGGGGGTTTGATGCAAGCTTTCTTT. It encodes CAIGGGLMQAFF.

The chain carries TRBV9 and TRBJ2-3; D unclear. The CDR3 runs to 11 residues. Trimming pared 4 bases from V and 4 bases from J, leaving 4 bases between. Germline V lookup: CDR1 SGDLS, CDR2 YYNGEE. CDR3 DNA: TGTGCCAGCAGCTCGTCAGATACGCAGTATTTT. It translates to CASSSSDTQYF.

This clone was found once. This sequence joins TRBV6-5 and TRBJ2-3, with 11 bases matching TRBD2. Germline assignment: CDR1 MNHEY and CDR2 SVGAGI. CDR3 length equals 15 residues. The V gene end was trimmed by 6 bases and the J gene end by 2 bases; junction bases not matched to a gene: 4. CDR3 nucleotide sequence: TGTGCCAGCAGCCGGGGACTAGCGGTCACAGATACGCAGTATTTT. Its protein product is CASSRGLAVTDTQYF.

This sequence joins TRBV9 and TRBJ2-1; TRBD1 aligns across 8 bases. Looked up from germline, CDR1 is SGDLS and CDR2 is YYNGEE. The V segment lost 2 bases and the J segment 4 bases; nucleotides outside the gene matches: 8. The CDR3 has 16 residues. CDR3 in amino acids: CASSVGTGKTYNEQFF. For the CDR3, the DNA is TGTGCCAGCAGCGTGGGGACAGGCAAAACGTACAATGAGCAGTTCTTC.

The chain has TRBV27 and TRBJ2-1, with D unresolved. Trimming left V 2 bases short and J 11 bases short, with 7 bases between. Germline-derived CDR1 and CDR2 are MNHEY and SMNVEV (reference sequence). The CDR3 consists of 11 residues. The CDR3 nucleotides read TGTGCCAGCAGTTTAGGTAGCCAGCAGTTCTTC. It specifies CASSLGSQQFF.

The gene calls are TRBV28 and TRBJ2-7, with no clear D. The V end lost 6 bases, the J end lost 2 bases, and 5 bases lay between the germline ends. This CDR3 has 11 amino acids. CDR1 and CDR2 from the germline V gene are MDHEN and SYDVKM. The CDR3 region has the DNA TGTGCCAGCAGACAGACCTACGAGCAGTACTTC. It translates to CASRQTYEQYF.

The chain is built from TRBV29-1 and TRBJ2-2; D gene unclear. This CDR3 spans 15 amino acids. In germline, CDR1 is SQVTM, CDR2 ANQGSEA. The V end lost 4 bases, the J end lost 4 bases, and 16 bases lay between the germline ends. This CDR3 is CSVGSRPSGTGELFF. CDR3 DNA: TGCAGCGTTGGATCGCGGCCTAGTGGCACCGGGGAGCTGTTTTTT.

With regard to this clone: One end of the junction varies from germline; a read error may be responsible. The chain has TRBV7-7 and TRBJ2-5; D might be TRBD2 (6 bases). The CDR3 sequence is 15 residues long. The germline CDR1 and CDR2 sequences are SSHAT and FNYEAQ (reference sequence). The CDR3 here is CASSLVGGRQETQYF. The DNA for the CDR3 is TGTGCTAGCAGCTTAGTTGGAGGGAGGCAAGAGACCCAGTACTTC.

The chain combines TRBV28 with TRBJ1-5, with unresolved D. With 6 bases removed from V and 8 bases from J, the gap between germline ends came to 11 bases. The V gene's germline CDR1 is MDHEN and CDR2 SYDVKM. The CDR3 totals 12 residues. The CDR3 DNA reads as TGTGCCAGCAGGGGGTCCGGGGAGCCCCAGCATTTT. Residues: CASRGSGEPQHF.

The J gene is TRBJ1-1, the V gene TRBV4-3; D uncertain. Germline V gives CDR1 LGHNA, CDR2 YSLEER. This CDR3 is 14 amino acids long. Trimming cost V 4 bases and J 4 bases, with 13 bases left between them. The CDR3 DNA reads TGCGCCAGCAGCCCCATTGGAGGGCCCACTGAAGCTTTCTTT. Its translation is CASSPIGGPTEAFF.

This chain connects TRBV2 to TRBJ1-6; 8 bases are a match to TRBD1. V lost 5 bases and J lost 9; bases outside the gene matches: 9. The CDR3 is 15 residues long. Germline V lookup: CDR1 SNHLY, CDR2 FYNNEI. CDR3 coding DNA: TGTGCCAGCAGTATCCGAACAGGGGGACGTTCACCCCTCCACTTT. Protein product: CASSIRTGGRSPLHF.

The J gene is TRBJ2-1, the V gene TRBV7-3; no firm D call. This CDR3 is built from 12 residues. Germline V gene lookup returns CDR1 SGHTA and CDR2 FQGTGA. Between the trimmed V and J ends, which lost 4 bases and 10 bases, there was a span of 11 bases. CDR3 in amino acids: CASSSYSGEQFF. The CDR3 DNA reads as TGTGCCAGCAGCTCCTACAGTGGGGAGCAGTTCTTC.

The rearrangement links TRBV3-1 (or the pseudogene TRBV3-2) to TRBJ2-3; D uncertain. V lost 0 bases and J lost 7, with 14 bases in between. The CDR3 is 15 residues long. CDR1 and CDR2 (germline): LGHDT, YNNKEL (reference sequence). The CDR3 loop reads CASSQDPPRGHTQYF. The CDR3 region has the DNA TGTGCCAGCAGCCAAGATCCCCCCCGTGGCCATACGCAGTATTTT.

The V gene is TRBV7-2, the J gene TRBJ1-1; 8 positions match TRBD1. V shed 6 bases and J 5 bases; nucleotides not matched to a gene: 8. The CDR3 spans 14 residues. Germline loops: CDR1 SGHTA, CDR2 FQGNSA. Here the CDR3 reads CASRWDRRLTEAFF. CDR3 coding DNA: TGTGCCAGCAGGTGGGACAGGCGATTAACTGAAGCTTTCTTT.

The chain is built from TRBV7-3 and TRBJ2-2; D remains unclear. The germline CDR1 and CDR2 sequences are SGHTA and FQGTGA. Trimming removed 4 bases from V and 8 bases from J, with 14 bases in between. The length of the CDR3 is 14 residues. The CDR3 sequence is CASSSMPGFGELFF. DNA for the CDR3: TGTGCCAGCAGCTCAATGCCGGGTTTTGGGGAGCTGTTTTTT. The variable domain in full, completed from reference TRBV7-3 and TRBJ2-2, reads GAGVSQTPSNKVTEKGKYVELRCDPISGHTALYWYRQSLGQGPEFLIYFQGTGAADDSGLPNDRFFAVRPEGSVSTLKIQRTERGDSAVYLCASSSMPGFGELFFGEGSRLTVL.

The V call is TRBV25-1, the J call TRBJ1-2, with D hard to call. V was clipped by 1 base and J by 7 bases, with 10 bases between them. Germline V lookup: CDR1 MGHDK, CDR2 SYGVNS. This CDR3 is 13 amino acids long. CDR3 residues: CASSESITVGYTF. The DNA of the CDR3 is TGTGCCAGCAGTGAATCGATAACAGTTGGCTACACCTTC.

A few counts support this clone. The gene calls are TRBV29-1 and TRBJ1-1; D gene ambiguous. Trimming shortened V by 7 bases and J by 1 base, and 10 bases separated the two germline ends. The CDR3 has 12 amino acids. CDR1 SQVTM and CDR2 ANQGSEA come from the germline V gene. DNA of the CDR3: TGCAGCGCCCAGGCAGGGAACACTGAAGCTTTCTTT. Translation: CSAQAGNTEAFF.

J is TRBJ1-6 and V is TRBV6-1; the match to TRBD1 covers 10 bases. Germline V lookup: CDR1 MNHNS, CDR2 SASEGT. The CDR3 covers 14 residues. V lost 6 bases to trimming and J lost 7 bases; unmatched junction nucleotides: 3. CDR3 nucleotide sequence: TGTGCCAGCAGCCGACAGGGGGCCAATTCACCCCTCCACTTT. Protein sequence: CASSRQGANSPLHF.

The CDR3 nucleotides read TGTGCCAGCAGCGGGAGAGGGCCCTACGAGCAGTACTTC. Amino acids: CASSGRGPYEQYF. The chain has TRBV27 and TRBJ2-7; TRBD2 might be the D (6 bases). Germline CDR1 reads MNHEY; CDR2 reads SMNVEV (reference sequence). V was shortened by 6 bases and J by 2 bases, with 11 bases between the two germline ends. The CDR3 runs 13 residues.

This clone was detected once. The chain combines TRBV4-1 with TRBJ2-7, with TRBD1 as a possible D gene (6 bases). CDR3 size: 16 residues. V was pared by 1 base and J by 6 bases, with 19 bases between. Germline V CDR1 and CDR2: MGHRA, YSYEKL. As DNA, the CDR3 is TGCGCCAGCAGCCAAGGTATACAGGGAAGACGGACCGAGCAGTACTTC. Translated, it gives CASSQGIQGRRTEQYF.

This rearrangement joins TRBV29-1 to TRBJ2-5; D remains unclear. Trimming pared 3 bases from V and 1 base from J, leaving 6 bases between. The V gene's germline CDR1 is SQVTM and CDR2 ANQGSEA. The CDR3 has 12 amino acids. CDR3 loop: CSVDISQETQYF. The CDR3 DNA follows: TGCAGCGTTGATATTTCCCAAGAGACCCAGTACTTC.